Sequencing of this TCR beta chain was carried out in a study of vaccination and CD4 T cells after COVID-19. Study details: In culture, cells were exposed to overlapping spike peptides from SARS-CoV-2, HCoV-NL63, HCoV-OC43 and HCoV-229E.

The Oncomine TCR Beta short-read assay generated sequence data from the DNA of cultured CD4+ T cells. TCRdb re-derived calls from the PCR reads in MiXCR, one entry per CDR3 protein. The table lists 7,500 to 8,000 distinct CDR3 sequences, approximately 57% of them singletons. Described treatment: roughly 10-day PBMC culture with coronavirus spike peptide pools or control peptides (ViraFEST assay). Prior to the COVID-19 pandemic (2011-2018), the unexposed donor's CD4+ T cells were collected. This clonotype was seen more than once but under ten times. Its cognate antigen is unknown. The TCR originated in a human donor in good health. Input material: CD4+ T cells from blood, cultured in vitro.

CDR3 nucleotide sequence: TGCAGTGCTAGAGACTTGAGTCAGCCGAACACCGGGGAGCTGTTTTTT. The encoded protein is CSARDLSQPNTGELFF. V is TRBV20-1 and J is TRBJ2-2; D not resolved. The CDR3 length is 16 residues. The germline gives CDR1 DFQATT, CDR2 SNEGSKA (reference sequence). The V end was cut by 0 bases, the J end by 0 bases, with 11 bases between.